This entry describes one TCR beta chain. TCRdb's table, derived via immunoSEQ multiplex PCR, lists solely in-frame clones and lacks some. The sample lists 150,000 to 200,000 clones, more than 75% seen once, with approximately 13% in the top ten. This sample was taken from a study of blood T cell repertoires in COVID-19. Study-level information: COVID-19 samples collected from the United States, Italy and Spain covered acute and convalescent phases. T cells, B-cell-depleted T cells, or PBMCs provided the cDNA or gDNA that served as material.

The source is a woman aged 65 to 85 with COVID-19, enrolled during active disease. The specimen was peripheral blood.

CDR3 amino acids: CASTKTWTGPNQPQHF. CDR3 bases: TGTGCCAGCACCAAAACCTGGACAGGCCCTAATCAGCCCCAGCATTTT. V gene TRBV21-1 combines with J gene TRBJ1-5; TRBD1, the table's D call, lacks a check against the DNA. TRBV21-1 is termed a pseudogene. The CDR3 length is 16 residues.